The 16 T cell receptor beta chains given below trace back to one sample, sequenced in a study of beta chain features in type 1 diabetes. All of the isolated RNA was reverse transcribed, so expressed TCRB transcripts were sequenced. Assay: immunoSEQ multiplex PCR; the TCRdb copy retains only in-frame clones and omits some. The sample yields fewer than 550,000 clones, 9.5% to 12% seen once. The sequenced sample was naive CD4+ T cells from blood. All receptors derive from a young woman in good health.

The V gene is TRBV7-2, the J gene TRBJ2-5; D unclear. Germline assignment: CDR1 SGHTA and CDR2 FQGNSA. CDR3 length: 14 residues. V lost 0 bases, J lost 1 base, and 6 bases lay in between. The CDR3 sequence: CASSLARAQETQYF. DNA for the CDR3: TGTGCCAGCAGCTTAGCACGGGCCCAAGAGACCCAGTACTTC.

This clone was seen a few times. This chain links TRBV7-3 with TRBJ1-1; D is unclear. Germline V gene sequence: CDR1 SGHTA, CDR2 FQGTGA. The CDR3 loop spans 17 amino acids. Trimming shortened V by 0 bases and J by 0 bases, and 14 bases separated the two germline ends. The CDR3 DNA reads as TGTGCCAGCAGCTTAACTCCGTCACAGCGCATGAACACTGAAGCTTTCTTT. Its protein is CASSLTPSQRMNTEAFF.

The chain couples TRBV15 to TRBJ2-5, with 11 positions matching TRBD1. The CDR3 has 15 residues. Looked up from germline, CDR1 is LNHNV and CDR2 is YYDKDF (reference sequence). With V trimmed by 4 bases and J by 5 bases, 6 bases remained unmatched. In DNA form, the CDR3 reads TGTGCCACCAGCATCGGACAGGGGGCGCGCGAGACCCAGTACTTC. It specifies CATSIGQGARETQYF.

A few counts support this clone. The chain is built from TRBV11-1 and TRBJ2-1; D possibly matches TRBD1 or TRBD2 (6 bases each). This CDR3 has 15 amino acids. V lost 4 bases to trimming and J lost 4 bases, with 14 bases between them. Germline V CDR1 and CDR2: SGHAT, FQDESV (reference sequence). The chain's CDR3 is CASSSGGGIYNEQFF. CDR3 sequence (DNA): TGTGCCAGCAGCTCCGGAGGGGGGATTTACAATGAGCAGTTCTTC.

The gene calls are TRBV7-2 and TRBJ1-5; 7 nucleotides agree with TRBD1. Germline CDR1 and CDR2: SGHTA and FQGNSA. The CDR3 is 18 residues long. Trimming cost V 5 bases and J 0 bases; bases outside gene matches: 13. The DNA for the CDR3 is TGTGCCAGCAGCCAAAATCAAGGGACAGTATATAGCAATCAGCCCCAGCATTTT. Amino acids: CASSQNQGTVYSNQPQHF.

This clone was observed a handful of times. The chain has TRBV29-1 and TRBJ1-2; no firm D call. The CDR3 is made up of 15 amino acids. V lost 2 bases and J 5 bases, leaving 18 bases between the germline ends. Per the germline V gene, CDR1 is SQVTM and CDR2 is ANQGSEA. The CDR3 region is CSVEPPSKRGYGYTF. CDR3 nucleotides: TGCAGCGTTGAACCCCCCAGCAAACGGGGTTATGGCTACACCTTC.

This clone was observed a handful of times. The rearrangement joins TRBV5-1 to TRBJ2-3; D is possibly TRBD1 or TRBD2 (5 bases each). V lost 3 bases and J 4 bases, leaving 15 bases between the germline ends. Looked up from germline, CDR1 is SGHRS and CDR2 is YFSETQ. The CDR3 extends over 15 amino acids. The CDR3 region is CASSYGDHPADTQYF. In DNA form, the CDR3 reads TGCGCCAGCAGCTATGGGGACCACCCTGCAGATACGCAGTATTTT.

This clone was recorded a few times. The chain joins TRBV15 to TRBJ1-4; D call uncertain. V was cut by 0 bases and J by 6 bases, with 14 bases left in between. The CDR3 is made up of 16 amino acids. Germline V lookup: CDR1 LNHNV, CDR2 YYDKDF (reference sequence). The CDR3 here is CATSRDRGIGDEKLFF. The CDR3 nucleotides read TGTGCCACCAGCAGAGATCGAGGGATTGGTGATGAAAAACTGTTTTTT.

The chain has TRBV9 and TRBJ1-2; no firm D call. This CDR3 is built from 14 residues. Germline assignment: CDR1 SGDLS and CDR2 YYNGEE. V dropped 3 bases and J dropped 1 base, with 10 bases sitting between them. CDR3: CASSERSNNYGYTF. The DNA of the CDR3 is TGTGCCAGCAGCGAACGGAGCAATAACTATGGCTACACCTTC.

There are a few counts of this clone. The V and J genes are TRBV11-2 and TRBJ2-5; 8 nucleotides match TRBD2. The CDR3 sequence is 16 residues long. Germline trimming cut 3 bases from V and 5 bases from J; bases unmatched to any gene: 11. The germline V gene encodes CDR1 SGHAT and CDR2 FQNNGV. Here the CDR3 DNA reads TGTGCCAGCAGCTTGCTAGCGGGCCCGAGAGGGGAGACCCAGTACTTC. This sequence encodes CASSLLAGPRGETQYF.

This clone was found a few times. This rearrangement joins TRBV7-6 to TRBJ2-5; D is possibly TRBD2 (5 bases). The length of the CDR3 is 11 residues. V lost 5 bases, J lost 7 bases, and 8 bases lay in between. Germline V gene lookup returns CDR1 SGHVS and CDR2 FNYEAQ. The CDR3 DNA follows: TGTGCCAGCAGCGGACGGGGGACCCAGTACTTC. Translated: CASSGRGTQYF.

The chain is built from TRBV7-3 and TRBJ2-7; D is undetermined. Germline V gene sequence: CDR1 SGHTA, CDR2 FQGTGA. The CDR3 spans 15 residues. The V and J ends lost 5 bases and 3 bases respectively, with 17 bases between them. As DNA, the CDR3 is TGTGCCAGCAGCCAATGGCCTTCCGATTACTACGAGCAGTACTTC. Its translation is CASSQWPSDYYEQYF.

This clone was counted a few times. The rearrangement joins TRBV9 to TRBJ2-3, with TRBD2 matching 11 bases. CDR3 length: 15 amino acids. The germline gives CDR1 SGDLS, CDR2 YYNGEE. V shed 3 bases and J 2 bases; nucleotides not matched to a gene: 2. CDR3 protein: CASSASGGHTDTQYF. The DNA of the CDR3 is TGTGCCAGCAGCGCTAGCGGGGGGCACACAGATACGCAGTATTTT.

This clone has more than one count but fewer than ten. This rearrangement joins TRBV25-1 to TRBJ2-5; D possibly corresponds to TRBD2 (7 bases). Germline CDR1 MGHDK, CDR2 SYGVNS. The CDR3 extends over 15 amino acids. Trimming took off 1 base at V and 4 bases at J, with 13 bases between the two ends. CDR3: CASSESGGGGETQYF. CDR3 nucleotide sequence: TGTGCCAGCAGTGAATCTGGGGGAGGGGGAGAGACCCAGTACTTC.

The chain links TRBV7-2 to TRBJ2-6; D is perhaps TRBD2 (5 bases). The CDR3 totals 15 residues. V was clipped by 7 bases and J by 3 bases, with 13 bases between them. Per germline, CDR1 SGHTA and CDR2 FQGNSA. The CDR3 DNA reads as TGTGCCAGCAACAACCGCCGGGGTGGGGCCAACGTCCTGACTTTC. Amino acid sequence: CASNNRRGGANVLTF.

A few counts support this clone. The gene calls are TRBV7-3 and TRBJ2-2, with D unresolved. V was clipped by 4 bases and J by 4 bases, with 7 bases between them. The CDR3 length is 13 residues. The germline V gene encodes CDR1 SGHTA and CDR2 FQGTGA. CDR3 amino acids: CASSSGPTGELFF. The CDR3 nucleotides are TGTGCCAGCAGCTCGGGTCCCACCGGGGAGCTGTTTTTT.